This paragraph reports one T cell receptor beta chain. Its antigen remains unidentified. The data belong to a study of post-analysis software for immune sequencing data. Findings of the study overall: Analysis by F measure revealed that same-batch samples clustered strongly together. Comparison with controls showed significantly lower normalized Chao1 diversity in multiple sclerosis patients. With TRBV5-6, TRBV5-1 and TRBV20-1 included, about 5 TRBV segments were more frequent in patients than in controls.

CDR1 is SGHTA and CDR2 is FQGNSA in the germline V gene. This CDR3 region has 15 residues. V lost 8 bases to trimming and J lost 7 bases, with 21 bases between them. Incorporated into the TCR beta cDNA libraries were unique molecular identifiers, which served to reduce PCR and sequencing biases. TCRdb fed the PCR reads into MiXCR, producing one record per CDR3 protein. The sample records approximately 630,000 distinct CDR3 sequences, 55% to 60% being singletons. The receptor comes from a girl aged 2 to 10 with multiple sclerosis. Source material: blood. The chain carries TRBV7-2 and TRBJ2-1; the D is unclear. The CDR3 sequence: CASGVGWQAGNEQFF. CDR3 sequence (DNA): TGTGCCAGCGGTGTCGGCTGGCAGGCTGGGAATGAGCAGTTCTTC.